Below are 4 T cell receptor beta chains sequenced from a single sample in a study of blood T cell repertoires in COVID-19 (dated by TCRdb to 2018 to 2021). The library was produced with the immunoSEQ multiplex PCR assay. TCRdb holds this immuneACCESS table with in-frame rearrangements only. Some clones are missing; in checked studies, unresolved V genes explain under half, and the rest has no known cause. The sample includes some 100,000 clones, with more than 75% observed a single time. Of the sample, 10% to 13% is held by the ten largest clones. Sequencing input: peripheral blood. These receptors came from a man aged 50 to 59 with acute or convalescent COVID-19.

This CDR3 is CASSPPGQGASGELFF. CDR3 nucleotide sequence: TGTGCCAGCAGCCCACCTGGACAGGGGGCATCCGGGGAGCTGTTTTTT. The chain carries TRBV3-1 (or the pseudogene TRBV3-2) and TRBJ2-2; TRBD1 aligns across 11 bases. The CDR3 runs 16 residues. The germline gives CDR1 LGHDT, CDR2 YNNKEL (reference sequence). The V segment lost 4 bases and the J segment 6 bases; nucleotides outside the gene matches: 7.

This clone was counted a single time. The CDR3 DNA reads as TGTGCCAGCAAAGTCGAGTCGAACACTGAAGCTTTCTTT. It translates to CASKVESNTEAFF. This chain uses TRBV2 with TRBJ1-1, with D uncertain. Between the trimmed V and J ends, which lost 7 bases and 1 base, there was a span of 10 bases. CDR1 and CDR2 from the germline V gene are SNHLY and FYNNEI. This CDR3 spans 13 amino acids.

The chain recombines TRBV19 with TRBJ1-5, with D tentatively TRBD1 (6 bases). The CDR3 extends over 15 amino acids. Germline-derived CDR1 and CDR2 are LNHDA and SQIVND (reference sequence). V lost 4 bases and J lost 5, with 15 bases in between. The CDR3 loop reads CASSSKRGADQPQHF. CDR3 in DNA: TGTGCCAGTAGTAGTAAGCGGGGGGCGGATCAGCCCCAGCATTTT. Filled out from reference TRBV19 and TRBJ1-5, the complete variable domain reads DGGITQSPKYLFRKEGQNVTLSCEQNLNHDAMYWYRQDPGQGLRLIYYSQIVNDFQKGDIAEGYSVSREKKESFPLTVTSAQKNPTAFYLCASSSKRGADQPQHFGDGTRLSIL.

This clone was seen a handful of times. V usage is TRBV2 and J usage is TRBJ2-2, with TRBD2 matching 11 bases. The CDR3 runs to 16 residues. The J segment lost 4 bases and the V segment lost 6 bases, leaving 7 bases of the junction unmatched. Germline V gives CDR1 SNHLY, CDR2 FYNNEI. The CDR3 protein is CASSVTSGRATGELFF. The CDR3 coding sequence is TGTGCCAGCAGCGTCACTAGCGGGAGAGCCACCGGGGAGCTGTTTTTT.